This T cell receptor (beta chain) was sequenced during a study of beta chain features in type 1 diabetes. Across the whole study: Across the samples, roughly 98,000,000 sorted cells were examined in total.

The CDR3 is 15 amino acids. V dropped 1 base and J dropped 3 bases, with 13 bases sitting between them. Germline V gene sequence: CDR1 SGHTA, CDR2 FQGNSA. Study-wide results and caveats: Moderately but significantly shorter TCRB CDR3s were found in Type 1 diabetes patients in all four CD4+ subsets. Type 1 diabetes patients had VDJ junctions that carried fewer insertions and more deletions.

cDNA synthesis used the whole RNA isolate, giving expressed TCRB sequences. Clones were read by immunoSEQ multiplex PCR, and TCRdb kept only the in-frame ones, dropping some. The sample consists of roughly 130,000 clones, 16% of them appearing once. Worth noting for this clone: Its cognate antigen is unknown.

The sequence was obtained from a man aged 25 to 45 with type 1 diabetes. The V call is TRBV7-2, the J call TRBJ2-7; D is perhaps TRBD2 (5 bases). Sample: central memory CD4+ T cells from blood. DNA for the CDR3: TGTGCCAGCAGCTTAGAAGTCGCGGGTTACTACGAGCAGTACTTC. Its translation: CASSLEVAGYYEQYF.